The rows below give T cell receptor beta chains drawn from one sample of a study of metastatic and nonmetastatic thyroid tumors. With MiXCR, TCRdb called clones anew from the PCR reads. The repertoire holds about 24,000 clones, over 20% seen once, with approximately 8% in the top ten. The sample consisted of blood. These receptors were collected from a female donor with papillary thyroid cancer or a benign thyroid nodule (not recorded which). Some clones in this sample may be carry-over from other donors' samples. The CDR3 runs from the conserved cysteine through the conserved F or W. A D gene is named only where the DNA matches it firmly. Some rows mark clone size as missing; the rest say once, few, many or name a class of expanded clone.

V gene	D gene	J gene	clone size	CDR3 protein	CDR3 DNA
TRBV14	.	TRBJ2-7	many	CASSQSGWVLNEQYF	TGTGCCAGCAGCCAATCCGGCTGGGTTTTAAACGAGCAGTACTTC
TRBV9	.	TRBJ2-7	.	CASSVAGTSDYEKYF	TGTGCCAGCAGCGTAGCTGGGACCTCCGACTACGAGAAGTACTTC
TRBV12-3/TRBV12-4	TRBD1	TRBJ2-5	many	CASSFDRGETQYF	TGTGCCAGCAGCTTCGACAGGGGGGAGACCCAGTACTTC
TRBV20-1	TRBD1	TRBJ2-1	many	CSAALGTGGNEQFF	TGCAGTGCTGCCCTAGGGACAGGGGGCAATGAGCAGTTCTTC
TRBV7-2	.	TRBJ1-6	many	CASSSTLIGSPLHF	TGTGCCAGCAGCTCGACTTTGATAGGTTCACCCCTCCACTTT
TRBV6-1	.	TRBJ1-5	few	CASRLERESNQPQHF	TGTGCCAGTAGACTAGAAAGGGAAAGCAATCAGCCCCAGCATTTT
TRBV7-6	TRBD1	TRBJ1-1	many	CASSPRTGWATEAFF	TGTGCCAGCAGCCCGAGGACAGGGTGGGCCACTGAAGCTTTCTTT
TRBV12-3/TRBV12-4	.	TRBJ2-3	few	CASSLVTDTQYF	TGTGCCAGCAGTTTAGTAACAGATACGCAGTATTTT
TRBV28	.	TRBJ2-2	many	CASSGGLPDWELFF	TGTGCCAGCAGTGGGGGACTGCCTGACTGGGAGCTGTTTTTT
TRBV12-5	.	TRBJ2-1	few	CASASLWGVLGEQFF	TGTGCTAGTGCCTCGCTTTGGGGAGTGTTGGGTGAGCAGTTCTTC
TRBV28	.	TRBJ2-6	.	CASSPGTGWAYVLTF	TGTGCCAGCAGTCCTGGAACCGGTTGGGCCTACGTCCTGACTTTC
TRBV20-1	TRBD1	TRBJ1-5	many	CSARDREGANSNQPQHF	TGCAGTGCTAGAGATCGGGAGGGGGCTAATAGCAATCAGCCCCAGCATTTT
TRBV5-1	.	TRBJ1-1	.	CASSLRAGFEAFF	TGCGCCAGCAGCTTGAGGGCCGGATTTGAAGCTTTCTTT
TRBV19	.	TRBJ1-2	few	CASSLTGQYYGYTF	TGTGCCAGTAGTCTCACGGGCCAGTACTATGGCTACACCTTC
TRBV20-1	.	TRBJ1-4	many	CSAVDFNEKLFF	TGCAGTGCCGTAGACTTTAATGAAAAACTGTTTTTT
TRBV6-2/TRBV6-3	TRBD1	TRBJ1-1	many	CASNIQGATFF	TGTGCCAGCAACATACAGGGGGCCACTTTCTTT
TRBV10-3	.	TRBJ1-1	many	CAISERSRGQRMAEAFF	TGTGCCATCAGTGAAAGGTCGAGGGGACAAAGAATGGCTGAAGCTTTCTTT
TRBV24-1	.	TRBJ1-1	.	CATSETKGGDTEAFF	TGTGCCACCAGTGAAACGAAAGGGGGAGACACTGAAGCTTTCTTT
TRBV6-2/TRBV6-3	.	TRBJ2-7	medium-sized	CASTPTVLTYEQYF	TGTGCCAGCACCCCGACAGTCTTAACCTACGAGCAGTACTTC
TRBV11-2	.	TRBJ2-2	many	CASSLVANTGELFF	TGTGCCAGCAGCTTAGTCGCGAACACCGGGGAGCTGTTTTTT
TRBV19	TRBD1	TRBJ2-7	many	CASRGRDRSGEQYF	TGTGCCAGTAGGGGAAGGGACAGATCTGGCGAGCAGTACTTC
TRBV20-1	.	TRBJ2-7	medium-sized	CSARDGNRVTYEQYF	TGCAGTGCTAGAGATGGGAACAGGGTTACCTACGAGCAGTACTTC
TRBV6-1	.	TRBJ1-2	medium-sized	CASSEATQGRYGYTF	TGTGCCAGCAGTGAAGCAACACAGGGAAGATATGGCTACACCTTC
TRBV3-1	TRBD1	TRBJ2-7	many	CASSQGQGLYEQYF	TGTGCCAGCAGCCAGGGACAGGGGTTATACGAGCAGTACTTC
TRBV4-1	TRBD1	TRBJ2-7	.	CASSQEEGQIYEQYF	TGCGCCAGCAGCCAGGAAGAGGGACAGATCTACGAGCAGTACTTC
TRBV29-1	TRBD2	TRBJ2-1	many	CSVVIGTSGDNEQFF	TGCAGCGTTGTCATCGGGACTAGCGGGGACAATGAGCAGTTCTTC
TRBV6-1	TRBD2	TRBJ2-3	few	CASSETSWGITDTQYF	TGTGCCAGCAGCGAGACTAGCTGGGGAATCACAGATACGCAGTATTTT
TRBV7-9	TRBD2	TRBJ2-7	many	CASSLGAGGPREQYF	TGTGCCAGCAGCTTAGGCGCGGGGGGGCCTCGGGAGCAGTACTTC
TRBV25-1	.	TRBJ1-2	.	CASSVLNYGYTF	TGTGCCAGCAGCGTTCTGAACTATGGCTACACCTTC
TRBV6-1	.	TRBJ1-6	many	CASRGGSTAPLHF	TGTGCCAGCAGGGGGGGCTCAACCGCACCCCTCCACTTT
TRBV19	.	TRBJ1-2	many	CASSRASGDYGYTF	TGTGCCAGTAGCCGGGCCTCTGGGGACTATGGCTACACCTTC
TRBV7-2	.	TRBJ1-5	many	CASSLVEYSNQPQHF	TGTGCCAGCAGCTTAGTTGAGTATAGCAATCAGCCCCAGCATTTT
TRBV6-1	TRBD2	TRBJ2-4	many	CASSELRAGGIQYF	TGTGCCAGCAGTGAATTAAGGGCGGGGGGCATTCAGTACTTC
TRBV18	.	TRBJ2-3	many	CASSPPAGIGLLTDTQYF	TGTGCCAGCTCACCACCTGCGGGGATCGGATTGCTCACAGATACGCAGTATTTT
TRBV10-2	.	TRBJ1-2	many	CASNGGALGYTF	TGCGCCAGCAATGGCGGAGCCCTTGGCTACACCTTC
TRBV20-1	.	TRBJ2-1	many	CSAMGGRSYNEQFF	TGCAGTGCTATGGGGGGAAGATCCTACAATGAGCAGTTCTTC
TRBV20-1	.	TRBJ1-2	.	CSAPQGFTGSTPNYGYTF	TGCAGTGCTCCTCAAGGGTTTACAGGATCCACTCCCAACTATGGCTACACCTTC
TRBV5-1	.	TRBJ2-5	many	CASSLGGDRTQYF	TGCGCCAGCAGCTTAGGGGGTGATAGGACCCAGTACTTC